The clone carrying this T cell receptor (beta chain) came up a few times. The second PCR ran 7 to 11 cycles with a sample-barcoded 5' primer and J-beta primers. MiXCR was run by TCRdb on the 5' RACE reads, yielding one entry per CDR3 protein. Among some 920,000 distinct CDR3 sequences listed, 51% were seen once. Germline V lookup: CDR1 SGHRS, CDR2 YFSETQ. Trimming shortened V by 6 bases and J by 6 bases, and 16 bases separated the two germline ends. The CDR3 sequence is 14 residues long. The sample belongs to a study of blood T cells in healthy people across ages. V and J are TRBV5-1 and TRBJ2-1, with D unclear. Sequenced input: blood. The receptor comes from a woman between 55 and 75 years old in good health. The CDR3 nucleotides read TGCGCCAGCACCCCTGGGGTAGTCTCCAATGAGCAGTTCTTC. Its translation: CASTPGVVSNEQFF.